The following is a TCR beta chain sequence with its context. This specimen comes from a study of OX40 agonist ivuxolimab in advanced cancers. For the study at large: Patients received the agonistic anti-OX40 (CD134) antibody ivuxolimab. Three partial responders included one hepatocellular carcinoma patient and two cutaneous melanoma patients.

It was autoimmune disease history or systemic immunosuppression that excluded patients. Trimming cost V 9 bases and J 7 bases, with 15 bases left between them. The CDR3 loop spans 13 amino acids. Germline CDR1 and CDR2: SNHLY and FYNNEI. The repertoire was sequenced with immunoSEQ multiplex PCR; TCRdb's copy has only in-frame clones and lacks some. Of 55,000 to 75,000 clones listed, less than 85% are singletons. J is TRBJ1-4 and V is TRBV2; the D gene is possibly TRBD1 (6 bases). The source of this sequence is an adult with an advanced solid tumor such as melanoma, head and neck, liver or kidney cancer. The sample here was CD4+ or CD8+ T cells sorted from blood, taken in a trial of the OX40 agonist ivuxolimab. The CDR3 reads CASYRAEGEKLFF. Written as DNA, the CDR3 is TGTGCCAGTTACAGGGCTGAGGGTGAAAAACTGTTTTTT.